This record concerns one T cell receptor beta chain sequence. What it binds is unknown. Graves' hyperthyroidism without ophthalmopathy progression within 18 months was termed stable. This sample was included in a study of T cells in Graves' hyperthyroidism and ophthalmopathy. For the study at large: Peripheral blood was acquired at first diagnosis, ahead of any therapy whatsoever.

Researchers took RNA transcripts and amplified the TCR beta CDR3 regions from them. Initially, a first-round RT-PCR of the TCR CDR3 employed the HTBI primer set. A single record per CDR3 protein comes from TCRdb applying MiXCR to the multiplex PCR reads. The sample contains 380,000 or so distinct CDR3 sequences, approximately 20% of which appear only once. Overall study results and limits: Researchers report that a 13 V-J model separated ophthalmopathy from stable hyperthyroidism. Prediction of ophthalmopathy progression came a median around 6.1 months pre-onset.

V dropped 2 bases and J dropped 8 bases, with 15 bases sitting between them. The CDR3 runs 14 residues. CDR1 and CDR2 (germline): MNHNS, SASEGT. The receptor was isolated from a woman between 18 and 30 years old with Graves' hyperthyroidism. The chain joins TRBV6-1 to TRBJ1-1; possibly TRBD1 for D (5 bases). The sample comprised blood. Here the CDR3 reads CASSERVGRDEAFF. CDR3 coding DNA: TGTGCCAGCAGTGAAAGGGTAGGCAGGGACGAAGCTTTCTTT.